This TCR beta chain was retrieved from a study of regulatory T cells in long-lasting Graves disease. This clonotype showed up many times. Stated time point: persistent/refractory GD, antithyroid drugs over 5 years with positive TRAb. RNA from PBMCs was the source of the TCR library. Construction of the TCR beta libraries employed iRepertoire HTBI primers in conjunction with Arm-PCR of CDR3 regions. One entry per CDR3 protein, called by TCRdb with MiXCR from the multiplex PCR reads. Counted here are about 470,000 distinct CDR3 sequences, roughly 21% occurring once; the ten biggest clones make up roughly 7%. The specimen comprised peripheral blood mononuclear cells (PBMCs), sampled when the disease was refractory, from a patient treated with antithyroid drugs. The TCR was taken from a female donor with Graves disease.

The CDR3 coding sequence is TGCAGTGCCAGGGCGACAGGGACCGCCGAAAAACTGTTTTTT. It codes for CSARATGTAEKLFF. This chain uses TRBV20-1 with TRBJ1-4, with 7 bases identical to TRBD1. The CDR3 is made up of 14 amino acids. V lost 6 bases to trimming and J lost 8 bases; unmatched junction nucleotides: 12. The germline V gene encodes CDR1 DFQATT and CDR2 SNEGSKA (reference sequence).